This T cell receptor (beta chain) is from a study of T-cell memory formation after mild COVID-19. Sample barcodes and UMIs were carried by the TCR alpha and TCR beta cDNA libraries that 5'RACE generated with constant-segment primers. TCRdb recomputed calls from the 5' RACE reads with MiXCR, one row per CDR3 protein. The repertoire includes 250,000 to 350,000 distinct CDR3 sequences, 16% of them detected once, and around 23% sits in the top ten. Notes on the study in general: Later expanders leaned CD4+, whereas day 15 to 85 contracting clones were balanced CD4/CD8. Some clones that responded were present in memory (sampled pre-infection), which suggests cross-reactive memory joined.

The CDR3 covers 15 residues. V shed 2 bases, J shed 5 bases, and the junction held 2 bases outside the gene matches. Germline CDR1 is SGHNT and CDR2 is YYREEE (reference sequence). On this clonotype itself: As yet, its antigen is unknown.

The chain combines TRBV5-4 with TRBJ2-3, with 13 bases lining up with TRBD2. Sequenced: PBMCs or a T cell subset sorted from them (not recorded which). This TCR derives from a man between 18 and 29 years old who had mild COVID-19 (a few samples of this study predate the infection). Cell type and time point are not known. CDR3 in DNA: TGTGCCAGCAGCTTCACTAGCGGGGGGGTAGATACGCAGTATTTT. It specifies CASSFTSGGVDTQYF.